The 31 T cell receptor beta chains below all came from one sample that was sequenced in a study of blood T cell repertoires in COVID-19. The assay was immunoSEQ multiplex PCR, and TCRdb's table has in-frame clones only and misses some. The sample yields about 280,000 clones, around 90% seen once. The sequencing sample was made of PBMCs or T cells enriched from blood (not recorded which). Receptor source: a young woman with acute COVID-19.

The V call is TRBV7-2, the J call TRBJ2-5, with 13 bases aligning to TRBD2. The CDR3 sequence is 16 residues long. Per germline, CDR1 SGHTA and CDR2 FQGNSA. Trimming took 2 bases from V and 5 from J; bases not matched to a gene: 5. CDR3 protein: CASSLSPGLAGETQYF. CDR3 nucleotides: TGTGCCAGCAGCTTATCGCCGGGACTAGCGGGGGAGACCCAGTACTTC. The full variable domain, its missing parts supplied by reference TRBV7-2 and TRBJ2-5, is GAGVSQSPSNKVTEKGKDVELRCDPISGHTALYWYRQSLGQGLEFLIYFQGNSAPDKSGLPSDRFSAERTGGSVSTLTIQRTQQEDSAVYLCASSLSPGLAGETQYFGPGTRLLVL.

This chain links TRBV19 with TRBJ2-7; 12 nucleotides match TRBD2. Germline V gene data show CDR1 as LNHDA and CDR2 as SQIVND (reference sequence). This CDR3 has 13 amino acids. CDR3 in DNA: TGTGCTACTAGCGGGGGGTGGGCCTACGAGCAGTACTTC. The encoded protein is CATSGGWAYEQYF.

The rearrangement uses TRBV7-9 and TRBJ1-1, with TRBD1 identical over 10 bases. This CDR3 is 14 amino acids long. Germline CDR1 is SEHNR and CDR2 is FQNEAQ (reference sequence). The trim removed 5 bases at V and 1 base at J, leaving 1 base unmatched. The chain's CDR3 is CASSRDRGNTEAFF. CDR3 in DNA: TGTGCCAGCAGCCGGGACAGGGGGAACACTGAAGCTTTCTTT.

The CDR3 nucleotides read TGTGCCAGCAGCCCTCGACTAGCGGGAATCAACAATGAGCAGTTCTTC. Amino acids: CASSPRLAGINNEQFF. V usage is TRBV7-9 and J usage is TRBJ2-1; 11 bases align to TRBD2. Per germline, CDR1 SEHNR and CDR2 FQNEAQ (reference sequence). J was trimmed by 5 bases and V by 5 bases; bases with no gene match: 8. The CDR3 runs 16 residues.

V and J are TRBV2 and TRBJ2-7; TRBD1 aligns across 11 bases. The V gene's germline CDR1 is SNHLY and CDR2 FYNNEI. V lost 6 bases and J lost 6; bases outside the gene matches: 1. The CDR3 length is 12 residues. The CDR3 DNA reads as TGTGCCAGCAGGGACAGGGGGCGCGAGCAGTACTTC. Its translation: CASRDRGREQYF.

This clone showed up just once. The rearrangement uses TRBV25-1 and TRBJ1-2, with D unresolved. Per germline, CDR1 MGHDK and CDR2 SYGVNS. The CDR3 is 14 residues long. V was cut by 5 bases and J by 2 bases, with 12 bases left in between. The CDR3 here is CASSPLALNYGYTF. CDR3 DNA sequence: TGTGCCAGCAGTCCCTTGGCATTAAACTATGGCTACACCTTC.

The genes are TRBV28 and TRBJ1-6; D is ambiguous. The CDR3 totals 17 residues. Per the germline V gene, CDR1 is MDHEN and CDR2 is SYDVKM. The ends were cut back, 2 bases at V and 0 bases at J, with 11 bases in the middle. The CDR3 coding sequence is TGTGCCAGCAGTTTAAGGAGGGTGGACTCCTATAATTCACCCCTCCACTTT. It encodes CASSLRRVDSYNSPLHF.

The chain recombines TRBV27 with TRBJ1-6, with D tentatively TRBD1 (6 bases). This CDR3 has 16 amino acids. Per the germline V gene, CDR1 is MNHEY and CDR2 is SMNVEV (reference sequence). V dropped 2 bases and J dropped 9 bases, with 17 bases sitting between them. This CDR3 reads CASSLGRDIPGSPLHF. The CDR3 nucleotides read TGTGCCAGCAGTTTAGGCAGGGACATACCAGGTTCACCCCTCCACTTT.

The chain couples TRBV5-1 to TRBJ1-1; tentatively, D is TRBD1 (6 bases). In germline, CDR1 is SGHRS, CDR2 YFSETQ. The CDR3 is 16 amino acids. Trimming pared 0 bases from V and 2 bases from J, leaving 14 bases between. CDR3: CASSLVPGVDNTEAFF. CDR3 DNA: TGCGCCAGCAGCTTGGTGCCAGGGGTGGATAACACTGAAGCTTTCTTT.

As to this clone: The sample holds other DNA sequences that translate to the same CDR3. The J gene is TRBJ2-7, the V gene TRBV29-1; 8 bases line up with TRBD2. CDR1 and CDR2 (germline): SQVTM, ANQGSEA. Trimming took 3 bases from V and 4 from J; bases not matched to a gene: 5. The CDR3 contains 13 residues. The CDR3 sequence: CSVEGLAGYEQYF. CDR3 sequence (DNA): TGCAGCGTTGAGGGTCTAGCGGGTTACGAGCAGTACTTC.

This sequence joins TRBV27 and TRBJ1-6; 7 nucleotides match TRBD1. Germline lookup yields CDR1 MNHEY and CDR2 SMNVEV (reference sequence). There are 15 residues in the CDR3. The trim removed 7 bases at V and 7 bases at J, leaving 10 bases unmatched. In DNA form, the CDR3 reads TGTGCCAGCAAGATTACCGGGACAGCAAATTCACCCCTCCACTTT. It translates to CASKITGTANSPLHF.

The gene calls are TRBV19 and TRBJ2-1, with 9 bases identical to TRBD2. V shed 7 bases and J 8 bases; nucleotides not matched to a gene: 6. Germline assignment: CDR1 LNHDA and CDR2 SQIVND (reference sequence). This CDR3 has 13 residues. This CDR3 reads CASMSLAGYEQFF. CDR3 coding DNA: TGTGCCAGTATGAGTCTAGCGGGATATGAGCAGTTCTTC. Variable domain in full (rest from reference TRBV19 and TRBJ2-1): DGGITQSPKYLFRKEGQNVTLSCEQNLNHDAMYWYRQDPGQGLRLIYYSQIVNDFQKGDIAEGYSVSREKKESFPLTVTSAQKNPTAFYLCASMSLAGYEQFFGPGTRLTVL.

The chain combines TRBV12-3 or TRBV12-4 with TRBJ2-5; weak D call: TRBD1 (6 bases). The CDR3 spans 13 residues. V lost 2 bases, J lost 3 bases, and 7 bases lay in between. DNA for the CDR3: TGTGCCAGCAGTTTAAACAGGGAAGAGACCCAGTACTTC. The encoded protein is CASSLNREETQYF.

The gene calls are TRBV7-6 and TRBJ1-6; TRBD1 aligns across 7 bases. Losses at the gene ends were 0 bases for V and 6 bases for J; bases not matched to a gene: 5. The CDR3 runs 16 residues. CDR1 is SGHVS, CDR2 FNYEAQ, per germline. This chain's CDR3 is CASSLARQGSNSPLHF. The DNA of the CDR3 is TGTGCCAGCAGCTTAGCGAGACAGGGAAGTAATTCACCCCTCCACTTT.

The chain carries TRBV7-9 and TRBJ2-1, with D perhaps TRBD2 (6 bases). The CDR3 runs to 17 residues. From germline, CDR1 is SEHNR and CDR2 FQNEAQ (reference sequence). Trimming took off 1 base at V and 8 bases at J, with 21 bases between the two ends. CDR3 nucleotides: TGTGCCAGCAGCTTAGTTGGAGGGGCGGACGTTTCTGATGAGCAGTTCTTC. It specifies CASSLVGGADVSDEQFF.

The V call is TRBV5-1, the J call TRBJ2-3; D possibly corresponds to TRBD2 (5 bases). Germline-derived CDR1 and CDR2 are SGHRS and YFSETQ. V lost 6 bases, J lost 0 bases, and 14 bases lay in between. The CDR3 extends over 15 amino acids. Here the CDR3 DNA reads TGCGCCAGCATCCTGGGTAGCGCTAGCACAGATACGCAGTATTTT. Translating gives CASILGSASTDTQYF.

CDR3 DNA sequence: TGTGCCATCAGTGAACAGGGGGCCCTCGGAGGAGCTTTCTTT. Translation: CAISEQGALGGAFF. The V call is TRBV10-3, the J call TRBJ1-1; the match to TRBD1 covers 9 bases. CDR3 length: 14 amino acids. Trimming took 3 bases from V and 10 from J; bases not matched to a gene: 9. The germline V gene has CDR1 ENHRY and CDR2 SYGVKD.

This chain uses TRBV19 with TRBJ1-1; 8 positions agree with TRBD1. In germline, CDR1 is LNHDA, CDR2 SQIVND (reference sequence). The length of the CDR3 is 17 residues. V was pared by 2 bases and J by 7 bases, with 15 bases of the junction left unmatched. The CDR3 region is CASSIRVIGQGGVEAFF. DNA of the CDR3: TGTGCCAGTAGTATAAGAGTGATAGGACAGGGTGGGGTTGAAGCTTTCTTT.

This chain connects TRBV29-1 to TRBJ1-6; 9 bases fit TRBD1. The germline V gene encodes CDR1 SQVTM and CDR2 ANQGSEA. There are 13 residues in the CDR3. The CDR3 spells CRRTGEGDSPLHF. CDR3 bases: TGCAGGAGGACAGGGGAAGGTGATTCACCCCTCCACTTT.

This clone was detected only a few times. The chain has TRBV7-9 and TRBJ2-2, with D uncertain. Germline CDR1 SEHNR, CDR2 FQNEAQ (reference sequence). The ends were cut back, 1 base at V and 4 bases at J, with 10 bases in the middle. This CDR3 has 15 amino acids. The CDR3 DNA follows: TGTGCCAGCAGCTTAGGTCAGGCGATCACCGGGGAGCTGTTTTTT. Protein: CASSLGQAITGELFF.

The chain links TRBV5-6 to TRBJ2-7; TRBD2 agrees at 9 bases. J gave up 1 base and V 2 bases, and 4 bases lay outside the gene matches. This CDR3 comprises 15 residues. CDR1 SGHDT and CDR2 YYEEEE come from the germline V gene. CDR3 coding DNA: TGTGCCAGCAGCTTCACTAGCGGGTATTCCTACGAGCAGTACTTC. This codes for CASSFTSGYSYEQYF.

The rearrangement uses TRBV30 and TRBJ2-7, with D perhaps TRBD2 (5 bases). This CDR3 comprises 13 residues. Germline loops: CDR1 GTSNPN, CDR2 SVGIG (reference sequence). V was pared by 0 bases and J by 3 bases, with 9 bases between. DNA for the CDR3: TGTGCCTGGAGTGTACGGGGTGGCTACGAGCAGTACTTC. Translating it yields CAWSVRGGYEQYF.

This rearrangement joins TRBV28 to TRBJ2-1; 13 bases map to TRBD2. Per the germline V gene, CDR1 is MDHEN and CDR2 is SYDVKM. The CDR3 totals 12 residues. CDR3 amino acids: CASGLAGAEQFF. The CDR3 nucleotides are TGTGCTTCCGGACTAGCGGGAGCTGAGCAGTTCTTC.

Comment on this clone: The sample holds other DNA sequences that translate to the same CDR3. The chain recombines TRBV18 with TRBJ1-1; D not resolved. The V gene's germline CDR1 is KGHSH and CDR2 LQKENI. The CDR3 consists of 12 residues. V gave up 3 bases and J gave up 7 bases, with 9 bases separating them. The CDR3 spells CASSPTGLEAFF. DNA of the CDR3: TGTGCCAGCTCACCCACGGGTCTTGAAGCTTTCTTT.

The rearrangement joins TRBV5-4 to TRBJ1-2; 8 nucleotides align to TRBD1. Unmatched junction bases numbered 10, after V lost 4 bases and J lost 5 bases. CDR3 length equals 15 residues. CDR1 and CDR2 (germline): SGHNT, YYREEE (reference sequence). CDR3 nucleotides: TGTGCCAGCAGCCCTGGGGGAACAGGGGGGTATGGCTACACCTTC. Translated: CASSPGGTGGYGYTF.

This rearrangement joins TRBV3-1 (or the pseudogene TRBV3-2) to TRBJ1-3; D remains ambiguous. The CDR3 is 15 amino acids. The germline V gene has CDR1 LGHDT and CDR2 YNNKEL (reference sequence). V lost 4 bases, J lost 0 bases, and 10 bases lay in between. CDR3 coding DNA: TGTGCCAGCAGCCTCCGGGGTCTCTCTGGAAACACCATATATTTT. Residues: CASSLRGLSGNTIYF.

The V and J genes are TRBV6-5 and TRBJ2-5; tentatively, D is TRBD2 (5 bases). Trimming removed 8 bases at V and 4 bases at J, with 17 bases between. Germline V gene sequence: CDR1 MNHEY, CDR2 SVGAGI. The CDR3 has 14 residues. CDR3 loop: CASLWTLGLETQYF. As DNA, the CDR3 is TGTGCCAGCTTATGGACTCTCGGTTTAGAGACCCAGTACTTC.

V usage is TRBV27 and J usage is TRBJ1-6; D ambiguous. The CDR3 is made up of 20 amino acids. The germline CDR1 and CDR2 sequences are MNHEY and SMNVEV (reference sequence). V gave up 4 bases and J gave up 0 bases, with 22 bases separating them. The chain's CDR3 is CASSSKPARGASSYNSPLHF. CDR3 bases: TGTGCCAGCAGTTCCAAACCCGCCCGCGGTGCGAGCTCCTATAATTCACCCCTCCACTTT.

V usage is TRBV28 and J usage is TRBJ1-2; the match to TRBD1 covers 9 bases. The germline gives CDR1 MDHEN, CDR2 SYDVKM. The CDR3 is made up of 13 amino acids. Trimming cost V 6 bases and J 5 bases; bases outside gene matches: 4. CDR3 sequence reads: CASRPGQGYGYTF. The CDR3 DNA sequence: TGTGCCAGCAGGCCGGGACAGGGATATGGCTACACCTTC.

J is TRBJ2-1 and V is TRBV3-1 (or the pseudogene TRBV3-2); D is possibly TRBD1 (6 bases). Germline values: CDR1 LGHDT, CDR2 YNNKEL (reference sequence). The CDR3 runs 17 residues. The ends were cut back, 3 bases at V and 0 bases at J, with 15 bases in the middle. The CDR3 nucleotides read TGTGCCAGCAGCCACCGGCAGGGGATGTACTCCTACAATGAGCAGTTCTTC. It specifies CASSHRQGMYSYNEQFF.

This sequence joins TRBV5-6 and TRBJ2-2, with 7 bases aligning to TRBD1. The CDR3 contains 16 residues. Germline assignment: CDR1 SGHDT and CDR2 YYEEEE. V dropped 4 bases and J dropped 4; count of bases not matched to a gene: 10. The CDR3 coding sequence is TGTGCCAGCAGCAATGACAGGGCCCTTGCCACCGGGGAGCTGTTTTTT. The encoded protein is CASSNDRALATGELFF.